This T cell receptor (beta chain) was retrieved from a study of memory CD4+ T cells and cytomegalovirus serostatus. Sequenced by immunoSEQ multiplex PCR; TCRdb stores in-frame clones only, minus some. The data hold tens of thousands of clones, with about 79% observed a single time. Trimming removed 2 bases from V and 7 bases from J, with 17 bases in between. CDR3 length: 16 residues. Germline CDR1 and CDR2: ENHRY and SYGVKD. The sort gate was single viable CD3+CD4+CD8-CD45RO+ cells for memory CD4+ T cells. This clonotype originated in an adult in good health and CMV-seronegative. The chain employs TRBV10-3 and TRBJ1-4; D possibly corresponds to TRBD1 (6 bases). The sample was memory CD4+ T cells from blood. CDR3 sequence reads: CAISEGGLVMGEKLFF. The CDR3 nucleotides read TGTGCCATCAGTGAGGGGGGCTTGGTGATGGGTGAAAAACTGTTTTTT.